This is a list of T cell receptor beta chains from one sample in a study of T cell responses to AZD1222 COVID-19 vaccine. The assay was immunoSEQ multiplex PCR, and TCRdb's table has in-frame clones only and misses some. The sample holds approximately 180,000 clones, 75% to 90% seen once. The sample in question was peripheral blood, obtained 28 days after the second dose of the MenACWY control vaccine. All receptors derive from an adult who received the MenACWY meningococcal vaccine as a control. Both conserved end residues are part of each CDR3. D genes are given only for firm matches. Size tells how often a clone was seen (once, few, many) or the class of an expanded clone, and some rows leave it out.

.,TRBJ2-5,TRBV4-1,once,CASTAPGSETQYF,TGCGCCAGCACCGCGCCCGGGAGTGAGACCCAGTACTTC
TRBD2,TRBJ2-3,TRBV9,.,CASSAASGRAWDTQYF,TGTGCCAGCAGCGCCGCTAGCGGGAGGGCCTGGGATACGCAGTATTTT
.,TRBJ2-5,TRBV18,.,CASSPRGEAETQYF,TGTGCCAGCTCACCACGGGGCGAGGCAGAGACCCAGTACTTC
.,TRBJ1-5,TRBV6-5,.,CASSYIGRSNQPQHF,TGTGCCAGCAGTTACATTGGAAGAAGCAATCAGCCCCAGCATTTT
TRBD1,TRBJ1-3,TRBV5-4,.,CASSSYDRVSGNTIYF,TGTGCCAGCAGCTCCTACGACAGGGTCTCGGGAAACACCATATATTTT
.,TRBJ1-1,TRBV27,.,CASKRPGARGTEAFF,TGTGCCAGCAAGCGCCCAGGGGCAAGGGGGACTGAAGCTTTCTTT
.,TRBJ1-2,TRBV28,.,CASSLNAYGYTF,TGTGCCAGCAGTTTAAATGCGTATGGCTACACCTTC
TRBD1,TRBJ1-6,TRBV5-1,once,CASSLGQGASSYNSPLHF,TGCGCCAGCAGCCTAGGACAGGGGGCGAGCTCCTATAATTCACCCCTCCACTTT
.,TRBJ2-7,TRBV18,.,CASSPSPGYEQYF,TGTGCCAGCTCACCTTCCCCCGGCTACGAGCAGTACTTC
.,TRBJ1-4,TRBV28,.,CASSREKLFF,TGTGCCAGCAGCCGAGAAAAACTGTTTTTT
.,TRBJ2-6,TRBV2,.,CASSVVTNVLTF,TGTGCCAGCAGTGTGGTAACCAACGTCCTGACTTTC
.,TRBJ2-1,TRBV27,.,CASSLGYNEQFF,TGTGCCAGCAGTCTTGGGTACAATGAGCAGTTCTTC
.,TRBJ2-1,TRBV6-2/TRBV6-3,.,CASSYLGGAYNEQFF,TGTGCCAGCAGTTATTTGGGGGGGGCTTACAATGAGCAGTTCTTC
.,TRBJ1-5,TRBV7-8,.,CASSQGNQPQHF,TGTGCCAGCAGCCAAGGTAATCAGCCCCAGCATTTT
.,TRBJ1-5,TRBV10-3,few,CAISDSNQPQHF,TGTGCCATCAGCGACAGCAATCAGCCCCAGCATTTT
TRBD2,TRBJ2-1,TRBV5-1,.,CASSGTRDGNEQFF,TGCGCCAGCAGCGGGACTAGAGACGGCAATGAGCAGTTCTTC
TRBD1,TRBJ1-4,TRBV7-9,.,CASSLMQGDEKLFF,TGTGCCAGCAGCTTAATGCAGGGGGATGAAAAACTGTTTTTT
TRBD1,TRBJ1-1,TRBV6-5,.,CASSWTGLNTEAFF,TGTGCCAGCAGCTGGACAGGGCTGAACACTGAAGCTTTCTTT
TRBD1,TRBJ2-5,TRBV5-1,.,CASSSGTGMLTQYF,TGCGCCAGCAGCTCCGGGACAGGGATGTTGACCCAGTACTTC
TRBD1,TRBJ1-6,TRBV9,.,CASRKSGTEGSPLHF,TGTGCCAGCAGGAAATCCGGGACAGAGGGGTCACCCCTCCACTTT
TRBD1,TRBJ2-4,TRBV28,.,CASSTQGQGINIQYF,TGTGCCAGCTCCACCCAGGGACAGGGGATAAACATTCAGTACTTC
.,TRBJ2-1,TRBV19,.,CASSIVVSGKEKQFF,TGTGCCAGTAGTATAGTCGTTAGCGGAAAGGAGAAGCAGTTCTTC
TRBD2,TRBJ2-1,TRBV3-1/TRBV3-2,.,CASSQDRASGYYNEQFF,TGTGCCAGCAGCCAAGATCGGGCTAGCGGGTACTACAATGAGCAGTTCTTC
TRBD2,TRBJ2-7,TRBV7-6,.,CASSPGLAGAYEQYF,TGTGCCAGCAGCCCGGGACTAGCGGGGGCCTACGAGCAGTACTTC
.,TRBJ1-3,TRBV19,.,CASGDTETGNTIYF,TGTGCCAGCGGGGACACTGAGACTGGAAACACCATATATTTT
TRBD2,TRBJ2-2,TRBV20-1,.,CSASSRTSRTGELFF,TGCAGTGCTAGTAGTCGGACTAGCAGAACCGGGGAGCTGTTTTTT
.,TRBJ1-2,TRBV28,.,CASSQWGRDYGYTF,TGTGCCAGCAGTCAGTGGGGGCGCGACTATGGCTACACCTTC
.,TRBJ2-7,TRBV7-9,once,CASSLGLAVDEQYF,TGTGCCAGCAGCTTAGGTCTAGCTGTGGACGAGCAGTACTTC
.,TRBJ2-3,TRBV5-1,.,CASSRASADTQYF,TGCGCCAGCAGCAGGGCTAGCGCGGATACGCAGTATTTT
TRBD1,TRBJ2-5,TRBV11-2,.,CASSPWDRKTQYF,TGTGCCAGCAGCCCATGGGACAGAAAGACCCAGTACTTC
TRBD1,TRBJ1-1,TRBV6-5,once,CASSPTGTNTEAFF,TGTGCCAGCAGTCCGACAGGGACGAACACTGAAGCTTTCTTT
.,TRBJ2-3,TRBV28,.,CASSLDSTDTQYF,TGTGCCAGCAGTCTGGACAGCACAGATACGCAGTATTTT
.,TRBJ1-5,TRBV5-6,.,CASSLNNQPQHF,TGTGCCAGCAGCTTGAATAATCAGCCCCAGCATTTT
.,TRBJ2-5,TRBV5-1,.,CASSRLGREETQYF,TGCGCCAGCAGCCGGCTGGGACGGGAAGAGACCCAGTACTTC
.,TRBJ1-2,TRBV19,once,CASRRPSVRDGYTF,TGTGCCAGTAGGCGACCTTCTGTGAGGGATGGCTACACCTTC
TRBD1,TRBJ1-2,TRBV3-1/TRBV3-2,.,CASSQDFWDSSYGYTF,TGTGCCAGCAGCCAAGATTTTTGGGACAGTTCCTATGGCTACACCTTC
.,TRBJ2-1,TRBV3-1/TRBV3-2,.,CASSQAVLGRNEQFF,TGTGCCAGCAGCCAGGCCGTACTAGGAAGGAATGAGCAGTTCTTC
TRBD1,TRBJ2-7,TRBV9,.,CASSPQVGTGIEQYF,TGTGCCAGCAGCCCCCAAGTAGGGACAGGGATTGAGCAGTACTTC
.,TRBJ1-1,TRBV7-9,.,CASSLESALAFF,TGTGCCAGCAGCTTAGAGTCCGCGCTAGCTTTCTTT